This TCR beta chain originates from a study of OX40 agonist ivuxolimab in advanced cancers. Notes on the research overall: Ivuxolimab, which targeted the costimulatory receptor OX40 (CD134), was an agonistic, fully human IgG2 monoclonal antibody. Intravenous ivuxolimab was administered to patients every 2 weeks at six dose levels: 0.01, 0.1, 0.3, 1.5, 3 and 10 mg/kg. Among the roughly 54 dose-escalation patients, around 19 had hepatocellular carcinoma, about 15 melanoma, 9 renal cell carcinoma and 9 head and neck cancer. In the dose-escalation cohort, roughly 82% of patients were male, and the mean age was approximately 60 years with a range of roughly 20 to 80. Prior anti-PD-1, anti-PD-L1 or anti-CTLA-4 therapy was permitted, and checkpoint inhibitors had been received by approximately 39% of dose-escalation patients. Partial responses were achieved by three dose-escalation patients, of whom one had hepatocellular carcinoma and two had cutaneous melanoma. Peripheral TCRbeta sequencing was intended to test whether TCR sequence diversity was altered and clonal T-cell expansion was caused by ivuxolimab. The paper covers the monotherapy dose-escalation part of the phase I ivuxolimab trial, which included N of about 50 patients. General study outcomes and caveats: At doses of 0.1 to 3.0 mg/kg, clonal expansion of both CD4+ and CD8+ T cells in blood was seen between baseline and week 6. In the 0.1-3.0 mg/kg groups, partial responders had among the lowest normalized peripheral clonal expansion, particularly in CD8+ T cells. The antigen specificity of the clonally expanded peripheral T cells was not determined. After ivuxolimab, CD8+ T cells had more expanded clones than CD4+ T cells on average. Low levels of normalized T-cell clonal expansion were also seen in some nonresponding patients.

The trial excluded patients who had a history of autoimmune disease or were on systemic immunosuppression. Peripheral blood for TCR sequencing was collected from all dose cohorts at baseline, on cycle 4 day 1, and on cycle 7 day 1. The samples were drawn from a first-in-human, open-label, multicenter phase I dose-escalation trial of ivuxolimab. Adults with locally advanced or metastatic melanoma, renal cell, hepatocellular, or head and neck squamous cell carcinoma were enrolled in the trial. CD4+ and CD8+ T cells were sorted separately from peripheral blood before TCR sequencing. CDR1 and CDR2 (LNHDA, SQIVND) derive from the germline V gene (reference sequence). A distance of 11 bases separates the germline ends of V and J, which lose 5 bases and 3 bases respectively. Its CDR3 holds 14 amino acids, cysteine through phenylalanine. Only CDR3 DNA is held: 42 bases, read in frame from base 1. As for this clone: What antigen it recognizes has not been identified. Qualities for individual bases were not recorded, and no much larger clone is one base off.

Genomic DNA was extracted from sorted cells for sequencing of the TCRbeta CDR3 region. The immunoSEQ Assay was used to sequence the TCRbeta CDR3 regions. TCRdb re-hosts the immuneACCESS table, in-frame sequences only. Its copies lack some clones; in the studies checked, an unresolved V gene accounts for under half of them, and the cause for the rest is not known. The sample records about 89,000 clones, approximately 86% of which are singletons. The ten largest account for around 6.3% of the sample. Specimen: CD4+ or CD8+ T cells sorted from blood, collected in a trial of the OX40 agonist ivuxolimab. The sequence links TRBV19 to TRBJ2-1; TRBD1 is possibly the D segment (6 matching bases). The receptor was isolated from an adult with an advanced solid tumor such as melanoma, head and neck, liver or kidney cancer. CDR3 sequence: CASSPDRNYNEQFF. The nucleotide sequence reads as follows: TGTGCCAGTAGTCCGGACAGAAACTACAATGAGCAGTTCTTC.